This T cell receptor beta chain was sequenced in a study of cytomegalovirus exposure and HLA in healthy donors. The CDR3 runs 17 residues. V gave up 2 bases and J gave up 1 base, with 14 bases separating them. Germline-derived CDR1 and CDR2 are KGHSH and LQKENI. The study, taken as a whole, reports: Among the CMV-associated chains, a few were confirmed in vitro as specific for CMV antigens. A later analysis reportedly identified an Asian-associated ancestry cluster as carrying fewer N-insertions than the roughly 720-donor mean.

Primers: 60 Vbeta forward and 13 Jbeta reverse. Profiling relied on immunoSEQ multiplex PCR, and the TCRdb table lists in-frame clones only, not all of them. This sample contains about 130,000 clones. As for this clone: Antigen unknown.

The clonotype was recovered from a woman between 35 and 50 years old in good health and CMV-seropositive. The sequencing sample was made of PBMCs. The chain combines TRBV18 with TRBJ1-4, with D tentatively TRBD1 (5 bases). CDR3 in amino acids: CASSPTPRVITNEKLFF. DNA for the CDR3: TGTGCCAGCTCACCAACCCCCAGGGTGATAACTAATGAAAAACTGTTTTTT.